A selection of T cell receptor beta chains follows, all from one sample in a study of Ad26.COV2.S vaccination and SARS-CoV-2 variants. Produced via immunoSEQ multiplex PCR; TCRdb's table is partial and in-frame only. The sample lists 400,000 to 450,000 clones; around nine tenths were seen once. The sample consisted of peripheral blood, taken in a trial of Ad26.COV2.S vaccine versus placebo. Receptors were obtained from a person between 18 and 65 years old who received the Ad26.COV2.S COVID-19 vaccine or a placebo. The CDR3 runs from the conserved cysteine through the conserved F or W. Some rows mark clone size as missing; the rest say once, few, many or name a class of expanded clone.

size,J,V,CDR3
NA,TRBJ2-1,TRBV18,CASSPALNEQFF
NA,TRBJ2-7,TRBV2,CASSERDSSYEQYF
once,TRBJ2-1,TRBV5-1,CASSLLAGEFNEQFF
NA,TRBJ1-4,TRBV5-1,CASSLTGGPNEKLFF
once,TRBJ2-1,TRBV11-2,CASSPRTSGMGEQFF
NA,TRBJ2-3,TRBV5-1,CASREGRDRSTDTQYF
NA,TRBJ1-1,TRBV18,CASSLTGAPAPNTEAFF
NA,TRBJ2-7,TRBV14,CASSVSPVRVHEQYF
NA,TRBJ2-3,TRBV11-2,CASRRELAGGPEDTQYF
NA,TRBJ1-1,TRBV7-8,CASSQNTEAFF
NA,TRBJ1-1,TRBV28,CASTPLTENTEAFF
NA,TRBJ2-3,TRBV7-2,CASSSGTSWADTQYF
NA,TRBJ2-2,TRBV2,CASSWGTSGTGELFF
few,TRBJ2-7,TRBV10-3,CAISPGLAGAEQYF
NA,TRBJ1-2,TRBV28,CASSSHSRSSYGYTF
many,TRBJ2-6,TRBV19,CASSASSGANVLTF
NA,TRBJ1-1,TRBV7-2,CASSWVPPGSEAFF
NA,TRBJ2-2,TRBV29-1,CSVGTSTGELFF
NA,TRBJ1-6,TRBV27,CASTQLNSYNSPLHF
NA,TRBJ1-1,TRBV9,CASSVGGRDTEAFF
NA,TRBJ1-4,TRBV5-5,CASSRTIATNEKLFF
NA,TRBJ1-6,TRBV30,CAWSGKGANSPLHF
NA,TRBJ2-7,TRBV19,CASSTQGLAGSSNSYEQYF
NA,TRBJ2-5,TRBV6-2/TRBV6-3,CASSNTRTQETQYF
NA,TRBJ2-1,TRBV19,CASSYGSTSLYEQFF
NA,TRBJ1-4,TRBV6-6,CASSYRGGEKLFF
NA,TRBJ1-1,TRBV7-9,CASSYGAEAFF
NA,TRBJ1-2,TRBV6-5,CASSRQGNYGYTF
NA,TRBJ2-7,TRBV7-8,CASSQGQVAYEQYF
NA,TRBJ2-7,TRBV19,CASSIRQLRDSTEQYF
NA,TRBJ1-3,TRBV3-1/TRBV3-2,CASSLRQGSGNTIYF
few,TRBJ1-1,TRBV19,CASSMENTEAFF
once,TRBJ2-7,TRBV14,CASSPGGRVYEQYF
NA,TRBJ2-7,TRBV19,CASSTSASAIAYEQYF
NA,TRBJ2-2,TRBV5-1,CASSLAQNTGELFF
NA,TRBJ2-1,TRBV3-1/TRBV3-2,CASSQPGQSSSYNEQFF
NA,TRBJ1-6,TRBV7-2,CASSLVSGTGGGSPLHF
NA,TRBJ1-2,TRBV25-1,CASSEYSYGYTF
NA,TRBJ2-7,TRBV24-1,CATRTPGQGGEQYF
once,TRBJ2-1,TRBV6-2/TRBV6-3,CASSYEEVFADEQFF
NA,TRBJ1-1,TRBV28,CASSLGGTGTEAFF
NA,TRBJ1-1,TRBV18,CASSPSQGGTEAFF
NA,TRBJ2-5,TRBV24-1,CATSGLQGARQTETQYF
NA,TRBJ2-3,TRBV11-3,CASSLERPSRTDTQYF
NA,TRBJ1-5,TRBV27,CASTARGSRTQHF
NA,TRBJ1-4,TRBV3-1/TRBV3-2,CASLGLCGTNEKLFF
once,TRBJ2-3,TRBV5-1,CASSFGGYNTDTQYF
NA,TRBJ2-7,TRBV4-3,CASSQDFGHRELETYEQYF
NA,TRBJ2-3,TRBV6-6,CASSPRRLAGERTDTQYF
NA,TRBJ1-3,TRBV3-1/TRBV3-2,CASSQVQGARGNTIYF
NA,TRBJ2-5,TRBV10-3,CAAGQGQETQYF
NA,TRBJ2-7,TRBV19,CASSIWGYEQYF